This T cell receptor (beta chain) originates from a study of a mutant IDH1 vaccine in newly diagnosed glioma. General study findings and limits: Detectable vaccine-induced immune responses arose in around 95% of patients.

The CDR3 spans 15 residues. Germline V lookup: CDR1 SNHLY, CDR2 FYNNEI. Trimming removed 2 bases from V and 1 base from J; junction bases left unmatched: 2. This sample's time point: week 47, end of study. Mutant IDH1 20-mer peptide, at 300 ug, made up each vaccine dose, with topical imiquimod. There were eight vaccinations for patients, given in weeks 1, 3, 5, 7, 11, 15, 19 and 23. Sequenced by immunoSEQ multiplex PCR; TCRdb stores in-frame clones only, minus some. The sample consists of about 94,000 clones, about nine tenths of them appearing once. Comments on this clone: The target antigen is unknown.

The sequence was collected from a woman in her forties or fifties with glioma. This material consisted of PBMCs, taken from a glioma patient whose treatment included an IDH1 peptide vaccine. This sequence joins TRBV2 and TRBJ2-7, with TRBD2 matching 10 bases. Written as DNA, the CDR3 is TGTGCCAGCAGTGAACTAGCGGGAGTATCCTACGAGCAGTACTTC. Amino acid sequence: CASSELAGVSYEQYF.